This TCR beta chain was captured in a study of blood T cell repertoires in COVID-19. Whole-study context: Samples representing acute and convalescent COVID-19 were sourced from the United States, Italy and Spain. T cells, B-cell-depleted T cells, or PBMCs supplied cDNA or gDNA.

The CDR3 loop spans 13 amino acids. Germline loops: CDR1 SGDLS, CDR2 YYNGEE. Trimming cost V 4 bases and J 7 bases, with 11 bases left between them. Per the study methods: Reference gene primer amplification in the assay estimated nucleated cell counts. Clones were read by immunoSEQ multiplex PCR, and TCRdb kept only the in-frame ones, dropping some. V and J calls and clone size are as listed in that table; D and trimming were resolved from the DNA. The data hold approximately 240,000 clones, with approximately 79% observed a single time. The rearrangement uses TRBV9 and TRBJ1-4; maybe TRBD1 (6 bases). The sample was peripheral blood. The clonotype comes from a woman between 35 and 50 years old with active or convalescent COVID-19. The CDR3 loop reads CASSQGGGEKLFF. Written as DNA, the CDR3 is TGTGCCAGCAGCCAGGGAGGGGGTGAAAAACTGTTTTTT.